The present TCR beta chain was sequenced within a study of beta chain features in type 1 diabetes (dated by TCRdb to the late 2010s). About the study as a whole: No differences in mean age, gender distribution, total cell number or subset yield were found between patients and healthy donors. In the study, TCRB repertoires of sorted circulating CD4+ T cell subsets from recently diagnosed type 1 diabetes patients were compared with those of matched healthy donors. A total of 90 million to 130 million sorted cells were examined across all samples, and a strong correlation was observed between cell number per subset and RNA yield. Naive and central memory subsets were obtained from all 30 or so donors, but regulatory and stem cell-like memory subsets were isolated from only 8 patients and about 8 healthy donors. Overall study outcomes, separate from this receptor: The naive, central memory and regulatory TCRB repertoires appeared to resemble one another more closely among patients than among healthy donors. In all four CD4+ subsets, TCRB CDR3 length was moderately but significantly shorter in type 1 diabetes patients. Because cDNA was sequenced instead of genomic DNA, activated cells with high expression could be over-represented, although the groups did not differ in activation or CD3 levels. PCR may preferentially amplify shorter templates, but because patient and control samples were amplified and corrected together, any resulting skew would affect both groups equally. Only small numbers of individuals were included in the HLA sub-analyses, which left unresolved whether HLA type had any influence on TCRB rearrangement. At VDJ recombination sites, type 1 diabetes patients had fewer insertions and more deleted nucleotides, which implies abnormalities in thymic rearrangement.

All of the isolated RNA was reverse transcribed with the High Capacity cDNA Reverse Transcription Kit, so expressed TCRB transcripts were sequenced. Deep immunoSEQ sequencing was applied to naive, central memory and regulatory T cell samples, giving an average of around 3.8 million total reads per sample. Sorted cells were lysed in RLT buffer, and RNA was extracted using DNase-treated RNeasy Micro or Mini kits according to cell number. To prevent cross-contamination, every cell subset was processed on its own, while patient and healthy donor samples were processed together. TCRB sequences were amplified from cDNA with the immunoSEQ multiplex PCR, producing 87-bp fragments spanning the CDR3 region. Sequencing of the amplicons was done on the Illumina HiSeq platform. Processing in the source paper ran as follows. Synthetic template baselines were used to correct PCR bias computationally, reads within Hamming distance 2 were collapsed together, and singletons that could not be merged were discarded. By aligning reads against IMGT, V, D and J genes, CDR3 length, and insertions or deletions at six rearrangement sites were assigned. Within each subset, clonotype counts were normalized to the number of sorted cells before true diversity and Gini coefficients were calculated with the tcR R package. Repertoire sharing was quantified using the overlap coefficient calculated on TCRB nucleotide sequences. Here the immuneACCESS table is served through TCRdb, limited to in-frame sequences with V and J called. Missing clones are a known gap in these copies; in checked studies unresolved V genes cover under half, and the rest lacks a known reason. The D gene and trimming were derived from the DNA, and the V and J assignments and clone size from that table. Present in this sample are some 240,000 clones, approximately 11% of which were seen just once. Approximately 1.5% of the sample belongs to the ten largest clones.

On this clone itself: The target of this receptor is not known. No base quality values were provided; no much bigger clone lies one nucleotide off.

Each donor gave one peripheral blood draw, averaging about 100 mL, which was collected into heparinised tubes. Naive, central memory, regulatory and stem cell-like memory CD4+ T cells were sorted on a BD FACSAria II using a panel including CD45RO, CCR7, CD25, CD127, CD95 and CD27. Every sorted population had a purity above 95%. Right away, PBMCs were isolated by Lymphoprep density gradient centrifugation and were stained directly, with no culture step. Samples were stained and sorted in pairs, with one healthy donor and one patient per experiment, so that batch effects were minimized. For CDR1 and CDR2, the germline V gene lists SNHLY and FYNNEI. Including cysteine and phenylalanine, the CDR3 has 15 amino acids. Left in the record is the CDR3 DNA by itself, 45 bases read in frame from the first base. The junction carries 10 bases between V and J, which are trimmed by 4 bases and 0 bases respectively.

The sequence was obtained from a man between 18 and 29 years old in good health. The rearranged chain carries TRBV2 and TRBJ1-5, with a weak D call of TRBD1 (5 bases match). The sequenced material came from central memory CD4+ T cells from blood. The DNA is TGTGCCAGCAGTGGACAGTACCCTAGCAATCAGCCCCAGCATTTT. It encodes CASSGQYPSNQPQHF.